The 11 T cell receptor beta chains presented below share a single source sample, sequenced in a study of a mutant IDH1 vaccine in newly diagnosed glioma. Time point specified: week 35, safety follow-up. Each vaccine dose was 300 ug of mutant IDH1 20-mer peptide, with topical imiquimod. Assay: immunoSEQ multiplex PCR; the TCRdb copy retains only in-frame clones and omits some. The sample has approximately 66,000 clones; around 84% are singletons. These receptors have no known antigen. The sequenced sample was PBMCs, obtained from a glioma patient whose treatment included an IDH1 peptide vaccine. The receptors originated from a man aged 30 to 39 with glioma.

V usage is TRBV15 and J usage is TRBJ1-2; D is possibly TRBD1 (6 bases). V was cut by 1 base and J by 2 bases, with 17 bases left in between. The CDR3 consists of 17 residues. Germline CDR1 reads LNHNV; CDR2 reads YYDKDF (reference sequence). CDR3 loop: CATSRVSYRGRNYGYTF. CDR3 DNA: TGTGCCACCAGCAGAGTATCTTATCGGGGGCGCAACTATGGCTACACCTTC. Full variable domain (outside the CDR3, taken from reference TRBV15 and TRBJ1-2): DAMVIQNPRYQVTQFGKPVTLSCSQTLNHNVMYWYQQKSSQAPKLLFHYYDKDFNNEADTPDNFQSRRPNTSFCFLDIRSPGLGDTAMYLCATSRVSYRGRNYGYTFGSGTRLTVV.

The chain carries TRBV5-1 and TRBJ2-5; 8 bases fit TRBD1. Germline V gene lookup returns CDR1 SGHRS and CDR2 YFSETQ. This CDR3 region has 15 residues. With 0 bases clipped from V and 5 bases from J, the junction kept 6 bases outside the gene matches. CDR3 sequence (DNA): TGCGCCAGCAGCTTGGGAGGACAGGGCTTTGAGACCCAGTACTTC. Amino acid sequence: CASSLGGQGFETQYF.

V and J are TRBV7-9 and TRBJ2-7; 9 nucleotides match TRBD1. Germline CDR1 SEHNR, CDR2 FQNEAQ (reference sequence). The CDR3 extends over 11 amino acids. J lost 11 bases, V lost 7 bases, and 6 bases had no gene match. The CDR3 DNA reads as TGTGCCAGCACCACCGGGACAGGGAAGTACTTC. Protein sequence: CASTTGTGKYF.

V gene TRBV28 combines with J gene TRBJ1-2; the match to TRBD1 covers 8 bases. The germline CDR1 and CDR2 sequences are MDHEN and SYDVKM. V lost 6 bases, J lost 4 bases, and 7 bases stayed unmatched. The length of the CDR3 is 14 residues. The CDR3 nucleotides are TGTGCCAGCAGGCTTAGGACAGGGCGCTATGGCTACACCTTC. This translates into CASRLRTGRYGYTF.

The chain carries TRBV5-4 and TRBJ2-7; D is possibly TRBD1 (6 bases). The CDR3 sequence is 16 residues long. Per germline, CDR1 SGHNT and CDR2 YYREEE (reference sequence). Trimming removed 3 bases at V and 3 bases at J, with 19 bases between. The CDR3 sequence: CASSSDGQFHYYEQYF. CDR3 coding DNA: TGTGCCAGCAGCTCAGATGGACAGTTCCATTACTACGAGCAGTACTTC.

The chain joins TRBV6-5 to TRBJ1-6, with 11 bases fitting TRBD1. CDR1 is MNHEY and CDR2 is SVGAGI in the germline V gene. With V trimmed by 6 bases and J by 8 bases, 6 bases remained unmatched. This CDR3 is 15 amino acids long. The CDR3 DNA reads as TGTGCCAGCAGCCCGGGGACAGGGGGTGATTCACCCCTCCACTTT. This codes for CASSPGTGGDSPLHF.

The chain combines TRBV27 with TRBJ1-6, with D unresolved. The V and J ends lost 10 bases and 7 bases respectively, with 11 bases between them. There are 12 residues in the CDR3. CDR1 and CDR2 from the germline V gene are MNHEY and SMNVEV (reference sequence). This CDR3 is CATGIGNSPLHF. The CDR3 DNA is TGTGCCACCGGGATTGGGAATTCACCCCTCCACTTT.

This sequence joins TRBV15 and TRBJ2-6; D gene uncertain. This CDR3 has 14 residues. In germline, CDR1 is LNHNV, CDR2 YYDKDF (reference sequence). V lost 8 bases and J 0 bases, leaving 8 bases between the germline ends. The CDR3 sequence: CATRTDSGANVLTF. The CDR3 DNA reads TGTGCCACCCGGACCGACTCTGGGGCCAACGTCCTGACTTTC.

In its sample, this clone was seen once. This chain connects TRBV4-1 to TRBJ1-2, with D possibly being TRBD1 (5 bases). Germline lookup yields CDR1 MGHRA and CDR2 YSYEKL. V lost 3 bases and J 8 bases, leaving 16 bases between the germline ends. The CDR3 length is 14 residues. The CDR3 sequence: CASSQSPGSGGYTF. The CDR3 nucleotides read TGCGCCAGCAGCCAGTCGCCCGGGTCAGGGGGCTACACCTTC.

This rearrangement joins TRBV27 to TRBJ1-2; D might be TRBD1 (5 bases). The CDR3 is 17 residues long. CDR1 and CDR2 (germline): MNHEY, SMNVEV (reference sequence). Trimming pared 2 bases from V and 4 bases from J, leaving 20 bases between. DNA of the CDR3: TGTGCCAGCAGTTTACGCGGGGGGGACCTAGGAGGCTATGGCTACACCTTC. Protein: CASSLRGGDLGGYGYTF.

V and J are TRBV7-8 and TRBJ1-1; no firm D call. Germline V gene data show CDR1 as SGHVS and CDR2 as FQNEAQ. The V and J ends lost 1 base and 1 base respectively, with 7 bases between them. CDR3 size: 14 residues. DNA for the CDR3: TGTGCCAGCAGCTTAGGGAACAGGAACACTGAAGCTTTCTTT. This codes for CASSLGNRNTEAFF.